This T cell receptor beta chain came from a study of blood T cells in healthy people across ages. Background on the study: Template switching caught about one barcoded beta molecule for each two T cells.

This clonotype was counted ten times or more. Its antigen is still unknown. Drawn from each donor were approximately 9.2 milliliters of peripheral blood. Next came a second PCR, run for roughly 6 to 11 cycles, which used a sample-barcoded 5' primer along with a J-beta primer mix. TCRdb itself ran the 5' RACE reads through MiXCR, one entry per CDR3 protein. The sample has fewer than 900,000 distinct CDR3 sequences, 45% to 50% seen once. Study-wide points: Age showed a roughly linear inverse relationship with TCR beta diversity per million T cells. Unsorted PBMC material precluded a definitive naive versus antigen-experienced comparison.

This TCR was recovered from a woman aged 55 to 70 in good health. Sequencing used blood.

CDR3 DNA sequence: TGCAGTGCTAGAGACATTAACCCTTACGAGCAGTACTTC. Translated, it gives CSARDINPYEQYF. The chain joins TRBV20-1 to TRBJ2-7; D is unclear. The CDR3 runs to 13 residues. V was shortened by 0 bases and J by 4 bases, with 10 bases between the two germline ends. Germline lookup yields CDR1 DFQATT and CDR2 SNEGSKA (reference sequence).